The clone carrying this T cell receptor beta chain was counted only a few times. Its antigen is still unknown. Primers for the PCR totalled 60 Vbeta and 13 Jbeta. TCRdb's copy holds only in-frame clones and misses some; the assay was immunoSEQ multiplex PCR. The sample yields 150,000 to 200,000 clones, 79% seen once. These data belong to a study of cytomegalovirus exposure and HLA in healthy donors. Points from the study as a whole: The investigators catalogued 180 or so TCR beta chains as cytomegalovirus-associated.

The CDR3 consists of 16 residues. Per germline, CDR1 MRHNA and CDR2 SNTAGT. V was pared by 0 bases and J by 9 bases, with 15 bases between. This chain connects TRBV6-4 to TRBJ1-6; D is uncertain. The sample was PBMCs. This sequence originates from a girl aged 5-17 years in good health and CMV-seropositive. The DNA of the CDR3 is TGTGCCAGCAGTGACTCTGTGGGAGCGAGTGGTTCACCCCTCCACTTT. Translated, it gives CASSDSVGASGSPLHF.